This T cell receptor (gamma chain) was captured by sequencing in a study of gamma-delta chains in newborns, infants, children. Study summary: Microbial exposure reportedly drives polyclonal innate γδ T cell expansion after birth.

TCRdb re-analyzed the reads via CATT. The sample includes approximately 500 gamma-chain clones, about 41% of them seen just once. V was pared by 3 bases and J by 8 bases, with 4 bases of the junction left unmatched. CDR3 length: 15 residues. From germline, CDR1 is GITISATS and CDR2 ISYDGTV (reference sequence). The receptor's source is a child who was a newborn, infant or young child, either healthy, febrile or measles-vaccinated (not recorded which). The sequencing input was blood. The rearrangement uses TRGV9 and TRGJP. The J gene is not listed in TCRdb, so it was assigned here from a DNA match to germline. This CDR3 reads CALWEPQLGKKIKVF. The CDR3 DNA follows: TGTGCCTTGTGGGAGCCCCAGTTGGGCAAAAAAATCAAGGTATTT.